This TCR beta chain was recovered during a study of T-cell memory formation after mild COVID-19. MiXCR was run by TCRdb on the 5' RACE reads, yielding one entry per CDR3 protein. The table shows roughly 400,000 distinct CDR3 sequences, with roughly 24% occurring only once. V lost 6 bases and J lost 4, with 19 bases in between. Germline CDR1 is SNHLY and CDR2 is FYNNEI. The CDR3 spans 16 residues. The chain uses TRBV2 and TRBJ2-1, with D unclear. What was sequenced was PBMCs or a T cell subset sorted from them (not recorded which). This clonotype was obtained from an adult woman who had mild COVID-19 (a few samples of this study predate the infection). Cell type and time point are not known. The CDR3 here is CASRVSPLNRYNEQFF. The CDR3 DNA follows: TGTGCCAGCAGGGTGTCTCCCCTTAACCGTTACAATGAGCAGTTCTTC. The whole variable domain, remainder taken from reference TRBV2 and TRBJ2-1, is EPEVTQTPSHQVTQMGQEVILRCVPISNHLYFYWYRQILGQKVEFLVSFYNNEISEKSEIFDDQFSVERPDGSNFTLKIRSTKLEDSAMYFCASRVSPLNRYNEQFFGPGTRLTVL.